Below are 29 T cell receptor beta chains sequenced from a single sample in a study of Graves' ophthalmopathy and Graves' hyperthyroidism. CDR3 regions of TCR beta were amplified from RNA transcripts. RT-PCR was first run with HTBI primers, then multiplex PCR in a second round. TCRdb recomputed calls from the multiplex PCR reads with MiXCR, one row per CDR3 protein. The sample holds about 740,000 distinct CDR3 sequences, 40% seen once. The sample was peripheral blood. Source of these receptors: an adult man with Graves' ophthalmopathy.

On this clonotype itself: This may be a read error, as it is one base from a much larger clone. The CDR3 sequence: CASSSGTDGSTIYF. CDR3 coding DNA: TGTGCTAGCAGCTCTGGGACAGACGGAAGCACCATATATTTT. The V gene is TRBV7-7, the J gene TRBJ1-3; 7 nucleotides align to TRBD1. Germline loops: CDR1 SSHAT, CDR2 FNYEAQ (reference sequence). The CDR3 totals 14 residues.

The chain recombines TRBV10-1 with TRBJ1-1, with D tentatively TRBD1 (6 bases). The V end lost 2 bases, the J end lost 5 bases, and 15 bases lay between the germline ends. This CDR3 comprises 15 residues. CDR1 and CDR2 (germline): WNHNN, SYGVQD (reference sequence). CDR3 region: CASSEQGQGGTEAFF. In nucleotides, the CDR3 is TGCGCCAGCAGTGAGCAGGGGCAGGGAGGGACTGAAGCTTTCTTT.

The V gene is TRBV12-3 or TRBV12-4, the J gene TRBJ1-2, with 8 bases aligning to TRBD1. V trimming: 6 bases; J trimming: 8 bases; junction bases outside the gene matches: 11. This CDR3 is 14 amino acids long. In DNA, the CDR3 is TGTGCCAGCAGGCCCAGGACAGGGAGATCGGGCTACACCTTC. This sequence encodes CASRPRTGRSGYTF.

The J gene is TRBJ1-3, the V gene TRBV20-1; D not certain. Germline CDR1 reads DFQATT; CDR2 reads SNEGSKA (reference sequence). The V end was cut by 5 bases, the J end by 3 bases, with 17 bases between. The CDR3 has 15 residues. For the CDR3, the DNA is TGCAGTGCTTTGACCCGAGGCCGACATGGAAACACCATATATTTT. Its protein product is CSALTRGRHGNTIYF.

This chain links TRBV29-1 with TRBJ2-3; 8 bases match TRBD2. Germline lookup yields CDR1 SQVTM and CDR2 ANQGSEA. The CDR3 extends over 14 amino acids. The V gene end was trimmed by 3 bases and the J gene end by 5 bases; junction bases not matched to a gene: 7. The CDR3 spells CSVDQAGVLDTQYF. The CDR3 nucleotides read TGCAGCGTTGACCAAGCGGGAGTATTAGATACGCAGTATTTT.

The chain links TRBV11-2 to TRBJ1-2; D perhaps matches TRBD1 (6 bases). CDR1 is SGHAT, CDR2 FQNNGV, per germline. The CDR3 consists of 15 residues. V was pared by 6 bases and J by 4 bases, with 18 bases between. CDR3 DNA: TGTGCCAGCAGGACGCGAGGGGGAGTCGGCTATGGCTACACCTTC. Protein product: CASRTRGGVGYGYTF.

Comment on this clonotype: A read error may explain this, as a much larger clone is one base away. This likely comes from a read error, as the CDR3 has no conserved phenylalanine or tryptophan at its end. V usage is TRBV24-1 and J usage is TRBJ1-2; 7 nucleotides align to TRBD1. The CDR3 totals 16 residues. The germline V gene has CDR1 KGHDR and CDR2 SFDVKD. Trimming took 4 bases from V and 3 from J; bases not matched to a gene: 10. CDR3 sequence reads: CATSDPGQDFDYGYTL. CDR3 sequence (DNA): TGTGCCACCAGTGACCCAGGACAGGATTTCGACTATGGCTACACCCTC.

Only one count was recorded for this clonotype. A read error may explain this, as a much larger clone is one base away. V usage is TRBV7-1 and J usage is TRBJ1-2, with 7 bases lining up with TRBD1. TRBV7-1 carries the ORF label, with uncertain function. Trimming cost V 5 bases and J 6 bases; bases outside gene matches: 12. This CDR3 contains 15 residues. CDR3 DNA sequence: TGTGCCAGCAGCCCACGAGAGAACAGGGGCGATGGCTACACCTTC. Protein product: CASSPRENRGDGYTF.

Regarding this clonotype: Just one base apart from a much larger clone, this may be a read error. The chain carries TRBV29-1 and TRBJ2-5; 10 bases agree with TRBD2. Germline loops: CDR1 SQVTM, CDR2 ANQGSEA. The CDR3 spans 13 residues. CDR3 residues: CNVDIAGGETQYF. The CDR3 DNA reads as TGCAACGTTGATATAGCGGGGGGAGAGACCCAGTACTTC.

The chain employs TRBV10-3 and TRBJ1-1; the match to TRBD1 covers 7 bases. The J segment lost 1 base and the V segment lost 6 bases, leaving 8 bases of the junction unmatched. From germline, CDR1 is ENHRY and CDR2 SYGVKD. CDR3 length equals 15 residues. The CDR3: CAIRTGTDANTEAFF. In nucleotides, the CDR3 is TGTGCCATCAGAACAGGGACAGACGCGAACACTGAAGCTTTCTTT.

Here the CDR3 reads CSSDTVGGWANVLTF. CDR3 nucleotide sequence: TGCAGCAGTGACACCGTCGGGGGTTGGGCCAACGTCCTGACTTTC. The chain uses TRBV29-1 and TRBJ2-6; tentatively, D is TRBD2 (6 bases). This CDR3 contains 15 residues. Germline CDR1 is SQVTM and CDR2 is ANQGSEA. V was shortened by 8 bases and J by 5 bases, with 19 bases between the two germline ends. The complete variable domain, with remaining parts taken from reference TRBV29-1 and TRBJ2-6, reads SAVISQKPSRDICQRGTSLTIQCQVDSQVTMMFWYRQQPGQSLTLIATANQGSEATYESGFVIDKFPISRPNLTFSTLTVSNMSPEDSSIYLCSSDTVGGWANVLTFGAGSRLTVL.

This clonotype was counted many times. The V gene is TRBV11-2, the J gene TRBJ1-1; no definite D call. Per germline, CDR1 SGHAT and CDR2 FQNNGV. The V end was cut by 10 bases, the J end by 1 base, with 7 bases between. The CDR3 is 11 amino acids. The CDR3 sequence is CATSRNTEAFF. The CDR3 nucleotides are TGTGCCACCAGTAGGAACACTGAAGCTTTCTTT.

This clonotype was seen only once. This chain connects TRBV24-1 to TRBJ1-5; tentative D call: TRBD1 (6 bases). Per germline, CDR1 KGHDR and CDR2 SFDVKD. Deletions cut 6 bases from V and 5 bases from J, with 25 bases between. This CDR3 is built from 18 residues. The CDR3 loop reads CATSTPLGAGAGDQPQHF. The CDR3 DNA reads TGTGCCACCAGTACCCCCCTGGGGGCAGGGGCGGGGGATCAGCCCCAGCATTTT.

The sample holds many counts of this clonotype. The chain links TRBV24-1 to TRBJ2-7, with 7 bases lining up with TRBD1. Germline CDR1 KGHDR, CDR2 SFDVKD. V gave up 4 bases and J gave up 7 bases; unmatched junction bases: 9. The CDR3 spans 14 residues. Here the CDR3 reads CATSEADRAGEQYF. In nucleotides, the CDR3 is TGTGCCACCAGTGAAGCAGACAGGGCGGGTGAGCAGTACTTC.

This clonotype was observed many times. The CDR3 protein is CASNWGDGDYTF. The CDR3 DNA is TGTGCCAGCAACTGGGGGGATGGTGACTACACCTTC. The chain recombines TRBV2 with TRBJ1-2; a weak D match, TRBD1 (5 bases). V lost 7 bases to trimming and J lost 10 bases, with 16 bases between them. The germline CDR1 and CDR2 sequences are SNHLY and FYNNEI. The CDR3 loop spans 12 amino acids. Complete variable domain (other parts from reference TRBV2 and TRBJ1-2): EPEVTQTPSHQVTQMGQEVILRCVPISNHLYFYWYRQILGQKVEFLVSFYNNEISEKSEIFDDQFSVERPDGSNFTLKIRSTKLEDSAMYFCASNWGDGDYTFGSGTRLTVV.

This clonotype was counted between two and nine times. The chain employs TRBV11-2 and TRBJ2-7; perhaps TRBD2 as D (6 bases). Per the germline V gene, CDR1 is SGHAT and CDR2 is FQNNGV. This CDR3 is built from 14 residues. V dropped 0 bases and J dropped 6 bases, with 12 bases sitting between them. For the CDR3, the DNA is TGTGCCAGCAGCTTAGAGGCGGGATTTGGCGAGCAGTACTTC. This encodes CASSLEAGFGEQYF.

In its sample, this clonotype was seen a few times. CDR3: CASSFGLAGGPSTYEQYF. The CDR3 DNA follows: TGTGCCAGTAGTTTCGGACTAGCGGGAGGGCCTTCCACCTACGAGCAGTACTTC. The chain couples TRBV19 to TRBJ2-7, with 15 positions matching TRBD2. The CDR3 runs 18 residues. Germline V gene sequence: CDR1 LNHDA, CDR2 SQIVND (reference sequence). V was pared by 5 bases and J by 2 bases, with 10 bases of the junction left unmatched.

This clonotype has more than one count but fewer than ten. This chain joins TRBV7-6 and TRBJ2-3; 10 nucleotides agree with TRBD1. CDR3 size: 15 residues. The V gene's germline CDR1 is SGHVS and CDR2 FNYEAQ. V was clipped by 2 bases and J by 6 bases; unmatched bases: 5. The CDR3 region is CASSLRTGGSDTQYF. The CDR3 nucleotides are TGTGCCAGCAGCTTAAGGACAGGGGGGTCGGATACGCAGTATTTT.

This sequence joins TRBV10-3 and TRBJ2-2; 8 bases line up with TRBD1. The CDR3 has 18 residues. After removal of 0 bases from V and 1 base from J, the junction contained 7 bases not matched to a gene. In germline, CDR1 is ENHRY, CDR2 SYGVKD. In nucleotides, the CDR3 is TGTGCCATCAGTGAGTCCTCCTCCGGACAGGGGAACACCGGGGAGCTGTTTTTT. This codes for CAISESSSGQGNTGELFF.

The genes are TRBV7-9 and TRBJ1-1; unclear D gene. The CDR3 spans 15 residues. The germline gives CDR1 SEHNR, CDR2 FQNEAQ (reference sequence). Trimming stripped 3 bases from V and 1 base from J, with 12 bases between. The CDR3 coding sequence is TGTGCCAGCAGCTTGCAAATATCAGAGAACACTGAAGCTTTCTTT. Translation gives CASSLQISENTEAFF.

This chain connects TRBV6-5 to TRBJ1-2; D may be TRBD1 (6 bases). There are 14 residues in the CDR3. The germline gives CDR1 MNHEY, CDR2 SVGAGI. Trimming left V 5 bases short and J 5 bases short, with 15 bases between. This chain's CDR3 is CASSNGRGQYGYTF. The CDR3 bases are TGTGCCAGCAGTAACGGCAGGGGCCAGTATGGCTACACCTTC.

The V call is TRBV10-3, the J call TRBJ2-5, with D unclear. The length of the CDR3 is 13 residues. The germline V gene encodes CDR1 ENHRY and CDR2 SYGVKD. The germline V and J ends were trimmed by 3 bases and 2 bases, with 7 bases remaining between them. DNA for the CDR3: TGTGCCATCAGTGATACGGCTCAAGAGACCCAGTACTTC. Amino acids: CAISDTAQETQYF.

This clonotype turned up a few times. J is TRBJ1-2 and V is TRBV20-1, with D perhaps matching TRBD1 (5 bases). The CDR3 spans 15 residues. Germline values: CDR1 DFQATT, CDR2 SNEGSKA (reference sequence). V was trimmed by 0 bases and J by 7 bases, leaving 18 bases between them. The CDR3 DNA is TGCAGTGCTAGAGATGGGAGGGGAGGAGAGGGTGGCTACACCTTC. This translates into CSARDGRGGEGGYTF.

The sample holds a few counts of this clonotype. This chain joins TRBV6-6 and TRBJ1-2; D is ambiguous. The CDR3 contains 13 residues. V shed 5 bases and J shed 0 bases, with 7 bases lying between them. Germline V CDR1 and CDR2: MNHNY, SVGAGI (reference sequence). CDR3 sequence: CASSSTANYGYTF. The CDR3 nucleotides read TGTGCCAGCAGTAGCACAGCTAACTATGGCTACACCTTC.

The J gene is TRBJ1-2, the V gene TRBV20-1; D gene ambiguous. The V gene's germline CDR1 is DFQATT and CDR2 SNEGSKA (reference sequence). The CDR3 has 14 residues. V dropped 1 base and J dropped 4 bases, with 13 bases sitting between them. The CDR3 coding sequence is TGCAGTGCTAGAGGGGAGGGTGAGGCCTATGGCTACACCTTC. Protein sequence: CSARGEGEAYGYTF.

This chain links TRBV19 with TRBJ2-1; 7 positions match TRBD2. CDR1 and CDR2 (germline): LNHDA, SQIVND (reference sequence). Trimming cost V 5 bases and J 0 bases; bases outside gene matches: 4. This CDR3 spans 15 amino acids. The CDR3 sequence: CASSVRESSYNEQFF. CDR3 DNA: TGTGCCAGTAGTGTGCGGGAGAGCTCCTACAATGAGCAGTTCTTC.

The V and J genes are TRBV7-9 and TRBJ1-1; 7 positions match TRBD1. Germline-derived CDR1 and CDR2 are SEHNR and FQNEAQ (reference sequence). This CDR3 contains 15 residues. With V trimmed by 6 bases and J by 1 base, 8 bases remained unmatched. DNA for the CDR3: TGTGCCAGCAGACGAGGGACAGAGACGAACACTGAAGCTTTCTTT. Residues: CASRRGTETNTEAFF.

This clonotype was seen a handful of times. The chain links TRBV7-9 to TRBJ2-2; D remains unclear. The CDR3 consists of 14 residues. Germline CDR1 reads SEHNR; CDR2 reads FQNEAQ (reference sequence). Trimming removed 3 bases from V and 3 bases from J, with 8 bases in between. Written as DNA, the CDR3 is TGTGCCAGCAGCTTGTTAGTGCACACCGGGGAGCTGTTTTTT. Translated: CASSLLVHTGELFF. Full variable domain (remainder filled in from reference TRBV7-9 and TRBJ2-2): DTGVSQNPRHKITKRGQNVTFRCDPISEHNRLYWYRQTLGQGPEFLTYFQNEAQLEKSRLLSDRFSAERPKGSFSTLEIQRTEQGDSAMYLCASSLLVHTGELFFGEGSRLTVL.

Comment on this clonotype: A read error may explain this, as a much larger clone is one base away. This CDR3 is CAISESYTGGAKNYDYTF. CDR3 nucleotide sequence: TGTGCCATCAGTGAGTCGTATACAGGGGGCGCGAAGAACTATGACTACACCTTC. The chain uses TRBV10-3 and TRBJ1-2; 9 bases align to TRBD1. This CDR3 region has 18 residues. CDR1 and CDR2 (germline): ENHRY, SYGVKD.